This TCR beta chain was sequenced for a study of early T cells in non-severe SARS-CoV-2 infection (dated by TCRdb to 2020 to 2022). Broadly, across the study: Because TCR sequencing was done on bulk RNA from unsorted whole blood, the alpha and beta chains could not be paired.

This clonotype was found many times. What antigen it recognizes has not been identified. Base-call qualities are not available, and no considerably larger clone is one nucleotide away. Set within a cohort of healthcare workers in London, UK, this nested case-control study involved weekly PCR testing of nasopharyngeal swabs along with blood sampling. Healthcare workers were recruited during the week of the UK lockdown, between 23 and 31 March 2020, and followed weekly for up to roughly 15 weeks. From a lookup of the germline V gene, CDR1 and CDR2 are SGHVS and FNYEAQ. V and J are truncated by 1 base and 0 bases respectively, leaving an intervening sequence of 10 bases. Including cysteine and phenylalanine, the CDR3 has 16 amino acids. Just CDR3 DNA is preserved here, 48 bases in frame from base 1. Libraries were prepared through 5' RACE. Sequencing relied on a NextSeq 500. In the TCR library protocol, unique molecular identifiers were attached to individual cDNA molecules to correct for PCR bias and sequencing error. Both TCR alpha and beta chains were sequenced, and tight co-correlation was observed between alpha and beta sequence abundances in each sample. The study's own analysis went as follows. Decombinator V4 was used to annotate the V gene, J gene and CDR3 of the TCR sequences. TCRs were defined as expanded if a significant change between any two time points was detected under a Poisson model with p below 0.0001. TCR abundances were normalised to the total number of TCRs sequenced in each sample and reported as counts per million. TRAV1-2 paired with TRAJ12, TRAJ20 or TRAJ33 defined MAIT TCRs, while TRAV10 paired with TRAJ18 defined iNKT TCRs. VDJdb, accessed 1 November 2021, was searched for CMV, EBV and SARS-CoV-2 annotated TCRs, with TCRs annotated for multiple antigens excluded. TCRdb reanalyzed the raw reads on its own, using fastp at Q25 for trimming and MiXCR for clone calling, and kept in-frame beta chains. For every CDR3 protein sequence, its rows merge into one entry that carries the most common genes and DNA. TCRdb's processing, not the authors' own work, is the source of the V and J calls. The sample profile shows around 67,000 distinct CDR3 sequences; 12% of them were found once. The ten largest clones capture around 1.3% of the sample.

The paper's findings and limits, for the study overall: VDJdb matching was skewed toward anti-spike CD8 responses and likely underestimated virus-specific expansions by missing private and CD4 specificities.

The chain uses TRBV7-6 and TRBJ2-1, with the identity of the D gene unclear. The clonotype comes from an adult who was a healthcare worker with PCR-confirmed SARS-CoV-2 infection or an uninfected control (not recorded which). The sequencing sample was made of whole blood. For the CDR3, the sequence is CASSLDRASSYNEQFF. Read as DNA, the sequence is TGTGCCAGCAGCTTAGATCGGGCGAGCTCCTACAATGAGCAGTTCTTC.